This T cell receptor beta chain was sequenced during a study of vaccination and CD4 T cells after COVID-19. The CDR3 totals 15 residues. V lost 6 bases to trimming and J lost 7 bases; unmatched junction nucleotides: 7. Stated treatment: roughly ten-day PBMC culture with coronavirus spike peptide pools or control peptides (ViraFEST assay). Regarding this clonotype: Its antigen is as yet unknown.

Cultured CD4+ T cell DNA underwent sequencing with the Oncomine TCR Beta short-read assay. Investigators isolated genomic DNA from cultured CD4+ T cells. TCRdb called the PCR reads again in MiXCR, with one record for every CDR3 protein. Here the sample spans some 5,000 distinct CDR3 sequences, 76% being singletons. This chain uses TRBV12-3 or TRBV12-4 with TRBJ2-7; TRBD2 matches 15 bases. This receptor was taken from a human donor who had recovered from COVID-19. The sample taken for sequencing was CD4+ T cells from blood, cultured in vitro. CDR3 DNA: TGTGCCAGCAGCTATGGAGGACTAGCGGGAGGGGAGCAGTACTTC. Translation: CASSYGGLAGGEQYF.